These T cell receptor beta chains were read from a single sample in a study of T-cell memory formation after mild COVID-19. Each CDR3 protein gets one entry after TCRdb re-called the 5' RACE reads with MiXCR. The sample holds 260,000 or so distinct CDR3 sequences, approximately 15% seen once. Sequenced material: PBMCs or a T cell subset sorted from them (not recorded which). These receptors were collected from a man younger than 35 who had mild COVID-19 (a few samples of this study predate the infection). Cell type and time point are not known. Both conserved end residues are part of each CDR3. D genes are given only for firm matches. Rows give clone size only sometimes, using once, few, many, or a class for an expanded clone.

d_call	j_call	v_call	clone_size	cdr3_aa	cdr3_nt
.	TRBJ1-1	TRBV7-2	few	CASRVRRGGDEAFF	TGTGCCAGCAGGGTTCGGAGGGGCGGGGATGAAGCTTTCTTT
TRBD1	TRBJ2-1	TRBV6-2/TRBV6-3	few	CASSLRTGYLGHNEQFF	TGTGCCAGCAGCCTTAGGACAGGGTACCTCGGACACAATGAGCAGTTCTTC
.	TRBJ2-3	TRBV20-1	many	CSASLAYVADTQYF	TGCAGTGCTAGCCTCGCTTATGTAGCAGATACGCAGTATTTT
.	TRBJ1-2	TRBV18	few	CASSPNTLDGYTF	TGTGCCAGCTCTCCGAATACCCTCGATGGCTACACCTTC
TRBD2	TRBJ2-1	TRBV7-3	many	CASSLHSGLAGTGEQFF	TGTGCCAGCAGCTTACATAGCGGACTAGCGGGGACGGGTGAGCAGTTCTTC
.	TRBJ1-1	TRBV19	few	CASIPLSSSEAFF	TGTGCCAGTATACCCCTCTCAAGTAGTGAAGCTTTCTTT
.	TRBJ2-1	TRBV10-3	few	CAISGSRFDEQFF	TGTGCCATCAGTGGAAGTCGGTTCGATGAGCAGTTCTTC
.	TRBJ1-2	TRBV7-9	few	CASSRGAENYGYTF	TGTGCCAGCAGCCGGGGGGCTGAGAACTATGGCTACACCTTC
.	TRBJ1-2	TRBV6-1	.	CASSPRPNDGYTF	TGTGCCAGCAGTCCCCGACCGAATGATGGCTACACCTTC
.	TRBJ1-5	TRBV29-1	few	CSVESGFGQPQHF	TGCAGCGTTGAATCAGGGTTCGGGCAGCCCCAGCATTTT
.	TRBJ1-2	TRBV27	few	CASGGGGYGYTF	TGTGCCAGTGGGGGGGGTGGCTATGGCTACACCTTC
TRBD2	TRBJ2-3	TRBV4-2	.	CASSRGLAGATTDTQYF	TGTGCCAGCAGCCGCGGACTAGCGGGGGCGACCACGGATACGCAGTATTTT
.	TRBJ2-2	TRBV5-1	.	CASSLMVGRNTGELFF	TGCGCCAGCAGCTTGATGGTGGGCAGGAACACCGGGGAGCTGTTTTTT
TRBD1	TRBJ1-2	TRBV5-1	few	CASSFRDSYYGYTF	TGCGCCAGCAGCTTCCGGGACAGCTACTATGGCTACACCTTC
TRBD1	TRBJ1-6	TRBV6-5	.	CASSPRQGARSPLHF	TGTGCCAGCAGTCCCAGACAGGGGGCGAGGTCACCCCTCCACTTT
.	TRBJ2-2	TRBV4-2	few	CASSQERTGELFF	TGTGCCAGCAGCCAAGAAAGGACCGGGGAGCTGTTTTTT
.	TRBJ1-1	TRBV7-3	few	CASSPASQGSNTEAFF	TGTGCCAGCAGCCCGGCCTCACAGGGAAGTAACACTGAAGCTTTCTTT
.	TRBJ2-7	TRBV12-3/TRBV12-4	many	CASSPTGTPYEQYF	TGTGCCAGCAGTCCGACCGGGACACCGTACGAGCAGTACTTC
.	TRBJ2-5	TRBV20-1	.	CSSSSNAGGETQYF	TGCAGCTCAAGTTCCAACGCCGGAGGAGAGACCCAGTACTTC
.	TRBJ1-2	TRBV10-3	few	CAISESTGISYGYTF	TGTGCCATCAGTGAGTCGACAGGAATTTCCTATGGCTACACCTTC
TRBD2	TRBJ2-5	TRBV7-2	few	CASSRTSGAQETQYF	TGTGCCAGCAGTCGGACTAGCGGGGCACAAGAGACCCAGTACTTC
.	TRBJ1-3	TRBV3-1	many	CASSQSSGNTIYF	TGTGCCAGCAGCCAAAGCTCTGGAAACACCATATATTTT
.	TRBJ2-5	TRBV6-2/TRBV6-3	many	CASTTGDGQETQYF	TGTGCCAGCACCACGGGGGACGGCCAAGAGACCCAGTACTTC
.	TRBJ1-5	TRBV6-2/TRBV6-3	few	CASRPVGGQPQHF	TGTGCCAGCAGGCCCGTGGGTGGACAGCCCCAGCATTTT
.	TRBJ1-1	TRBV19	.	CASSTSGTEGAIEAFF	TGTGCCAGTAGTACCTCCGGGACCGAGGGAGCCATTGAAGCTTTCTTT
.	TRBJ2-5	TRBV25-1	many	CARGKRLAQETQYF	TGTGCCAGAGGGAAGCGGCTAGCGCAAGAGACCCAGTACTTC
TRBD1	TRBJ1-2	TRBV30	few	CAWSLSDRGNYGYTF	TGTGCCTGGAGCCTATCTGACAGGGGCAACTATGGCTACACCTTC
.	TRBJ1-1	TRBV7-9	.	CASSLAGRVGEAFF	TGTGCCAGCAGCTTAGCGGGTCGGGTGGGTGAAGCTTTCTTT